This T cell receptor beta chain was found in a study of cytomegalovirus exposure and HLA in healthy donors. Turning to the study itself: Earlier results showed 117 million unique TCR beta sequences derived from 150 million to 200 million T cells. General observations from the study: DRB1 showed the most TCR associations and HLA-C the fewest in a later analysis, as rates varied by HLA locus. There were some V segments, including TRBV6-2 and TRBV6-3, excluded as indistinguishable.

Comment on this clone: Its antigen is not identified.

The CDR3 runs 15 residues. Trimming took 5 bases from V and 2 from J; bases not matched to a gene: 4. Germline V gene data show CDR1 as LNHDA and CDR2 as SQIVND (reference sequence). A multiplex PCR was run with 60 Vbeta primers and 13 Jbeta primers. Methods used by the authors: In a later analysis, the count reached 80 million or so unique TCR beta chains, with about 12 million shared. Clones were read by immunoSEQ multiplex PCR, and TCRdb kept only the in-frame ones, dropping some. V and J calls and clone size are given by that table; D and trimming were obtained from the DNA. The sample holds approximately 140,000 clones, 70% to 80% seen once.

This TCR came from a woman between 45 and 65 years old in good health and CMV-seronegative. The material sequenced was PBMCs. The genes are TRBV19 and TRBJ2-1; 9 bases are a match to TRBD1. CDR3: CASSLDRGTYNEQFF. Here the CDR3 DNA reads TGTGCCAGTAGTCTCGACAGGGGGACCTACAATGAGCAGTTCTTC.